These 2 T cell receptor beta chains originate from one sample sequenced in a study of T cells in Graves' hyperthyroidism and ophthalmopathy. It was RNA transcripts that yielded the amplified TCR beta CDR3 regions. Initially, a first-round RT-PCR of the TCR CDR3 employed the HTBI primer set. TCRdb passed the multiplex PCR reads through MiXCR, listing each CDR3 protein once. The sample gives approximately 690,000 distinct CDR3 sequences, 20% to 25% of which show up once; around a third is in the top ten. The sequenced material came from blood. These receptors were collected from a man aged 30 to 45 with Graves' ophthalmopathy.

The J gene is TRBJ2-1, the V gene TRBV6-2 or TRBV6-3, with no clear D. CDR3 length: 11 residues. From germline, CDR1 is MNHEY and CDR2 SVGEGT. V lost 1 base to trimming and J lost 9 bases, with 4 bases between them. The CDR3 spells CASSYLSEQFF. For the CDR3, the DNA is TGTGCCAGCAGTTACTTGAGTGAGCAGTTCTTC.

This rearrangement joins TRBV6-1 to TRBJ2-2; TRBD2 matches at 9 bases. Per germline, CDR1 MNHNS and CDR2 SASEGT. With 2 bases clipped from V and 5 bases from J, the junction kept 6 bases outside the gene matches. The CDR3 has 16 amino acids. CDR3 region: CASSERVAGVTGELFF. CDR3 sequence (DNA): TGTGCCAGCAGTGAAAGGGTAGCGGGAGTGACCGGGGAGCTGTTTTTT.